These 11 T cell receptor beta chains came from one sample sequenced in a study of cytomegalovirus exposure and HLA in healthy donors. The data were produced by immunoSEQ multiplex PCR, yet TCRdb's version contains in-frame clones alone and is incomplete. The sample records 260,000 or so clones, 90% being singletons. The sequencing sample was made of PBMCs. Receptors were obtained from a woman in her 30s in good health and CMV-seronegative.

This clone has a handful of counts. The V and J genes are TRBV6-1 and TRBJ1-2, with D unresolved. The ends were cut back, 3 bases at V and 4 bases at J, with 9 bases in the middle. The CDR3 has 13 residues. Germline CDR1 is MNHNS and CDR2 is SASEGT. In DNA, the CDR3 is TGTGCCAGCAGTGAGTCTGCGGGCTATGGCTACACCTTC. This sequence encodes CASSESAGYGYTF.

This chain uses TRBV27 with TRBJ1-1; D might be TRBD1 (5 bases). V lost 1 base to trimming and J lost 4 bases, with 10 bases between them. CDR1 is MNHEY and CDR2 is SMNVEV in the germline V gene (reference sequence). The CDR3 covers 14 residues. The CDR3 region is CASSLYQGTTEAFF. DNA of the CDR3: TGTGCCAGCAGTTTATATCAGGGTACCACTGAAGCTTTCTTT.

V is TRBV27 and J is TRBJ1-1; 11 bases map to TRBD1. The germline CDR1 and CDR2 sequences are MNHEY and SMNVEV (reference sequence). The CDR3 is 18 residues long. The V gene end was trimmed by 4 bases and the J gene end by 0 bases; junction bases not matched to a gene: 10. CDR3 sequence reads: CASSSLDRGREMNTEAFF. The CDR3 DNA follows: TGTGCCAGCAGTTCATTGGACAGGGGGCGGGAAATGAACACTGAAGCTTTCTTT.

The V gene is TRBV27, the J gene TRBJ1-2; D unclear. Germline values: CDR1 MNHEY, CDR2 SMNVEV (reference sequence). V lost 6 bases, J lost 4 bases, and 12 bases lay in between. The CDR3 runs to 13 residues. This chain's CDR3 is CASRVGPGYGYTF. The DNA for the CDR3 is TGTGCCAGCAGAGTAGGGCCTGGCTATGGCTACACCTTC.

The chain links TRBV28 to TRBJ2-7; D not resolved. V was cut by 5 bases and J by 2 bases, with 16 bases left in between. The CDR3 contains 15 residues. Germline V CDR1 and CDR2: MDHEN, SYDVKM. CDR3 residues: CASSRPGGSPYEQYF. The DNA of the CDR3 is TGTGCCAGCAGTCGCCCAGGTGGTAGTCCCTACGAGCAGTACTTC. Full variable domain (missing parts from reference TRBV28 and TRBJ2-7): DVKVTQSSRYLVKRTGEKVFLECVQDMDHENMFWYRQDPGLGLRLIYFSYDVKMKEKGDIPEGYSVSREKKERFSLILESASTNQTSMYLCASSRPGGSPYEQYFGPGTRLTVT.

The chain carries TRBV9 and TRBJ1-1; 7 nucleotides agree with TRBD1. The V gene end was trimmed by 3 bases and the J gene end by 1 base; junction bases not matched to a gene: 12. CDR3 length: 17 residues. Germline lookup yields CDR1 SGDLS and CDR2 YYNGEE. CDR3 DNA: TGTGCCAGCAGCGACCCCGACAGGGAGGGTGGGAACACTGAAGCTTTCTTT. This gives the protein CASSDPDREGGNTEAFF.

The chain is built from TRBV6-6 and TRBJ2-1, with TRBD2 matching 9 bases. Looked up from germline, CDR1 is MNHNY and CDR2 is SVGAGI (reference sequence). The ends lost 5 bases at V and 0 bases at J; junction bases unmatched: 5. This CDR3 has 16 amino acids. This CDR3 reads CASSGLAGSSYNEQFF. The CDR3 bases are TGTGCCAGCAGTGGGCTAGCGGGATCCTCCTACAATGAGCAGTTCTTC.

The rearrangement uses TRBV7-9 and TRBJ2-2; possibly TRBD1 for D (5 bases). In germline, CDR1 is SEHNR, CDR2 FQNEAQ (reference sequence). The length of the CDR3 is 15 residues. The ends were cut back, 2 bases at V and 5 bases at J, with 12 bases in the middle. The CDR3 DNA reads TGTGCCAGCAGCTTACTCAGGGCTAGGACCGGGGAGCTGTTTTTT. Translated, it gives CASSLLRARTGELFF.

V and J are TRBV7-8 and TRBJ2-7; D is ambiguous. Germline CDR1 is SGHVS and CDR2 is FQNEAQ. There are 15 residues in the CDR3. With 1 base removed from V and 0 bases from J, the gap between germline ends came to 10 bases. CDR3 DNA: TGTGCCAGCAGCTTAGTCCCCAGGAGCTCCTACGAGCAGTACTTC. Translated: CASSLVPRSSYEQYF.

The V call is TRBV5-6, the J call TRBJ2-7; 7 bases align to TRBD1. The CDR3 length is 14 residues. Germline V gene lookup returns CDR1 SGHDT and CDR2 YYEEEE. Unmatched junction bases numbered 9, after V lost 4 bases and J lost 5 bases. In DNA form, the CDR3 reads TGTGCCAGCAGCCAGCAAACAGGGGTTCACGAGCAGTACTTC. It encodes CASSQQTGVHEQYF.

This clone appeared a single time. DNA for the CDR3: TGCGCCAGCAGCTCGCACGAGATCTCCTACGAGCAGTACTTC. Translating it yields CASSSHEISYEQYF. The V call is TRBV5-1, the J call TRBJ2-7; D is unresolved. The V gene lost 3 bases and the J gene lost 0 bases, with 10 bases spanning the gap. The CDR3 length is 14 residues. The germline gives CDR1 SGHRS, CDR2 YFSETQ.